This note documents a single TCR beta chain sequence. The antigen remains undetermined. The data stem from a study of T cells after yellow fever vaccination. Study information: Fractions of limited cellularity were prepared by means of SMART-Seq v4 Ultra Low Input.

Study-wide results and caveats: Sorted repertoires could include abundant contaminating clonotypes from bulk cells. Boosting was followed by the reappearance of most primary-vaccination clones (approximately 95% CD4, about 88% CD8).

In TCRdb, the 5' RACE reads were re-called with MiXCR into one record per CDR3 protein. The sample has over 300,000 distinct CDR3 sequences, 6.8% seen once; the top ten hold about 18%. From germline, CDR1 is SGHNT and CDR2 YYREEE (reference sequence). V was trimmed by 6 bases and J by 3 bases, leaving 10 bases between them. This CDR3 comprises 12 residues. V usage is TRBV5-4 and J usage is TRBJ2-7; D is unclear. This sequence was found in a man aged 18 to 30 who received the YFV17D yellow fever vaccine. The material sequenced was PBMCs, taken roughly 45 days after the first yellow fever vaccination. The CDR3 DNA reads TGTGCCAGCAACAATGCGAGCTACGAGCAGTACTTC. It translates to CASNNASYEQYF.